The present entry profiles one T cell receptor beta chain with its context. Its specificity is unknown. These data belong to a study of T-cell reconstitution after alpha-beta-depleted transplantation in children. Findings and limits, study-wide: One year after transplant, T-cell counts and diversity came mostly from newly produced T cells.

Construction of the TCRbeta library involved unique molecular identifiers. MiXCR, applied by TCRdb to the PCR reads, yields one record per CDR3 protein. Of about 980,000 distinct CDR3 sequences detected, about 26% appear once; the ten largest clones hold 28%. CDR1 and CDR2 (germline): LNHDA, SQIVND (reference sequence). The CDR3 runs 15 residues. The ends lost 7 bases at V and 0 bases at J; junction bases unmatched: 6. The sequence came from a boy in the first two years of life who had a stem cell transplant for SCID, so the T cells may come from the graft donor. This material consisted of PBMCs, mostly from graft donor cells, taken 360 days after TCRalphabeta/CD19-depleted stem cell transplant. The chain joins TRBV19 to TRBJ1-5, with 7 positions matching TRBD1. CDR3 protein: CASNRGYNSNQPQHF. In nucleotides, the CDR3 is TGTGCCAGTAACAGGGGCTACAATAGCAATCAGCCCCAGCATTTT. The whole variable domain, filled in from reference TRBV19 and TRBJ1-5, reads DGGITQSPKYLFRKEGQNVTLSCEQNLNHDAMYWYRQDPGQGLRLIYYSQIVNDFQKGDIAEGYSVSREKKESFPLTVTSAQKNPTAFYLCASNRGYNSNQPQHFGDGTRLSIL.